This T cell receptor beta chain was profiled in a study of T cells in Graves' hyperthyroidism and ophthalmopathy. Study background: At initial diagnosis, before any treatment had begun, peripheral blood was obtained.

Study-wide results and caveats: In validation, the model predicted ophthalmopathy. These predictions came a median approximately 5.9 months before onset.

Trimming shortened V by 3 bases and J by 0 bases, and 14 bases separated the two germline ends. The CDR3 is 16 residues long. Looked up from germline, CDR1 is MGHDK and CDR2 is SYGVNS. In this sample, this clonotype turned up many times. The antigen remains unidentified. RNA transcripts gave rise to amplified TCR beta CDR3 regions. The TCR CDR3 was amplified in a first-round RT-PCR using the HTBI primer set. Via MiXCR, TCRdb re-called the multiplex PCR reads, giving one row per CDR3 protein. The top ten hold around a sixth of the sample, which has almost 350,000 distinct CDR3 sequences, less than 20% seen once.

The rearrangement links TRBV25-1 to TRBJ2-5; possible D gene TRBD1, 6 bases. The sequence was collected from a woman aged 40 to 49 with Graves' ophthalmopathy. What was sequenced was blood. The CDR3 sequence is CASSELTGSYQETQYF. The DNA of the CDR3 is TGTGCCAGCAGTGAGTTAACAGGGTCGTACCAAGAGACCCAGTACTTC.